These 23 T cell receptor beta chains were sequenced from one sample in a study of shared clonotypes between healthy human individuals. The repertoire was sequenced with immunoSEQ multiplex PCR; TCRdb's copy has only in-frame clones and lacks some. This table has about 1.1 million clones, about 84% appearing once. Input material: memory CD4+ T cells from PBMCs. The subset is: CD45RA-negative fraction. The receptors derive from a man aged 18 to 29 in good health. Some clones in this sample may be carry-over from other donors' samples.

This chain uses TRBV28 with TRBJ2-2, with 9 bases identical to TRBD2. Trimming at V came to 1 base and at J to 3 bases, leaving 3 bases not matched to a gene. The CDR3 spans 16 residues. Germline loops: CDR1 MDHEN, CDR2 SYDVKM. CDR3 in amino acids: CASSLSSGTDTGELFF. CDR3 bases: TGTGCCAGCAGTTTATCTAGCGGGACGGACACCGGGGAGCTGTTTTTT.

The gene calls are TRBV28 and TRBJ2-4; a possible D gene is TRBD2 (6 bases). The germline V gene encodes CDR1 MDHEN and CDR2 SYDVKM. Trimming removed 2 bases at V and 3 bases at J, with 11 bases between. The CDR3 loop spans 15 amino acids. The CDR3 sequence is CASSLGGMDKNIQYF. Here the CDR3 DNA reads TGTGCCAGCAGTTTAGGGGGGATGGACAAAAACATTCAGTACTTC. Variable domain in full (rest from reference TRBV28 and TRBJ2-4): DVKVTQSSRYLVKRTGEKVFLECVQDMDHENMFWYRQDPGLGLRLIYFSYDVKMKEKGDIPEGYSVSREKKERFSLILESASTNQTSMYLCASSLGGMDKNIQYFGAGTRLSVL.

The V gene is TRBV27, the J gene TRBJ2-2; D ambiguous. V lost 4 bases, J lost 2 bases, and 5 bases lay in between. Germline CDR1 MNHEY, CDR2 SMNVEV (reference sequence). This CDR3 spans 13 amino acids. Here the CDR3 DNA reads TGTGCCAGCAGTTCGGTAAACACCGGGGAGCTGTTTTTT. Amino acids: CASSSVNTGELFF.

There are a few counts of this clone. This rearrangement joins TRBV5-6 to TRBJ1-1, with D uncertain. Germline loops: CDR1 SGHDT, CDR2 YYEEEE. V lost 1 base and J lost 0, with 4 bases in between. There are 13 residues in the CDR3. CDR3 residues: CASSLRMNTEAFF. CDR3 coding DNA: TGTGCCAGCAGCTTGCGGATGAACACTGAAGCTTTCTTT.

V is TRBV4-2 and J is TRBJ2-1, with a weak D call TRBD2 (5 bases). The V gene's germline CDR1 is LGHNA and CDR2 YNFKEQ. V was trimmed by 4 bases and J by 6 bases, leaving 10 bases between them. The CDR3 extends over 13 amino acids. In DNA form, the CDR3 reads TGTGCCAGCAGCCCTCCTAGCAGCAATGAGCAGTTCTTC. Amino acid sequence: CASSPPSSNEQFF.

The genes are TRBV10-3 and TRBJ2-7; the match to TRBD2 covers 10 bases. CDR3 size: 14 residues. V lost 2 bases and J lost 2; bases outside the gene matches: 0. Per germline, CDR1 ENHRY and CDR2 SYGVKD. The CDR3 reads CAISELAGAYEQYF. The CDR3 DNA reads as TGTGCCATCAGTGAGCTAGCGGGGGCCTACGAGCAGTACTTC.

The rearrangement joins TRBV4-3 to TRBJ2-1; unclear D gene. The V gene lost 1 base and the J gene lost 5 bases, with 9 bases spanning the gap. CDR1 is LGHNA and CDR2 is YSLEER in the germline V gene. CDR3 length equals 14 residues. CDR3 in amino acids: CASSQVSYHNEQFF. Here the CDR3 DNA reads TGCGCCAGCAGCCAAGTATCGTACCACAATGAGCAGTTCTTC.

This sequence joins TRBV7-9 and TRBJ2-5; D remains unclear. Germline V gene sequence: CDR1 SEHNR, CDR2 FQNEAQ (reference sequence). V gave up 5 bases and J gave up 2 bases, with 12 bases separating them. This CDR3 is built from 14 residues. CDR3 DNA sequence: TGTGCCAGCAGCAAAAGGGCGGTTCAAGAGACCCAGTACTTC. Translation: CASSKRAVQETQYF.

This clone was detected a few times. V gene TRBV19 combines with J gene TRBJ1-4, with a weak D call TRBD1 (5 bases). V gave up 6 bases and J gave up 5 bases, with 13 bases separating them. The CDR3 contains 14 residues. Germline V gene lookup returns CDR1 LNHDA and CDR2 SQIVND (reference sequence). DNA for the CDR3: TGTGCCAGTAGCCTGGGACGATTGAATGAAAAACTGTTTTTT. Its protein is CASSLGRLNEKLFF.

This clone was recorded many times. In the same sample, other DNA sequences code for this CDR3. The chain uses TRBV2 and TRBJ1-1, with D uncertain. The CDR3 length is 14 residues. V lost 4 bases to trimming and J lost 1 base, with 10 bases between them. Germline-derived CDR1 and CDR2 are SNHLY and FYNNEI. CDR3 bases: TGTGCCAGCAGTGTCCATCACTCGAACACTGAAGCTTTCTTT. Translated, it gives CASSVHHSNTEAFF.

This chain joins TRBV7-9 and TRBJ1-4; no clear D gene. CDR3 length: 19 amino acids. CDR1 is SEHNR, CDR2 FQNEAQ, per germline (reference sequence). V dropped 6 bases and J dropped 0 bases, with 23 bases sitting between them. The CDR3: CASSTSTFQTRTTNEKLFF. CDR3 in DNA: TGTGCCAGCAGTACATCGACGTTTCAAACTAGGACAACTAATGAAAAACTGTTTTTT.

V usage is TRBV25-1 and J usage is TRBJ2-5, with a weak D call TRBD2 (6 bases). Germline values: CDR1 MGHDK, CDR2 SYGVNS. This CDR3 is built from 15 residues. Trimming cost V 5 bases and J 1 base, with 14 bases left between them. The CDR3 region is CASSTGGRGQETQYF. In nucleotides, the CDR3 is TGTGCCAGCAGTACCGGGGGTCGGGGCCAAGAGACCCAGTACTTC.

This chain links TRBV7-2 with TRBJ1-1; 8 bases are shared with TRBD1. V lost 2 bases and J lost 5; bases outside the gene matches: 1. Germline V CDR1 and CDR2: SGHTA, FQGNSA. CDR3 length: 13 residues. The CDR3 here is CASSLTGGTEAFF. The CDR3, as DNA: TGTGCCAGCAGCTTAACAGGGGGTACTGAAGCTTTCTTT.

This chain joins TRBV7-2 and TRBJ2-7; unclear D gene. The CDR3 runs 14 residues. From germline, CDR1 is SGHTA and CDR2 FQGNSA. Trimming pared 1 base from V and 2 bases from J, leaving 9 bases between. CDR3 amino acids: CASSLGRSPYEQYF. DNA of the CDR3: TGTGCCAGCAGCTTAGGACGGTCGCCCTACGAGCAGTACTTC.

With respect to this clone: The sample contains more than one DNA sequence encoding this CDR3. This rearrangement joins TRBV7-2 to TRBJ2-7; no reliable D call. The V end was cut by 3 bases, the J end by 3 bases, with 6 bases between. There are 12 residues in the CDR3. Per germline, CDR1 SGHTA and CDR2 FQGNSA. As DNA, the CDR3 is TGTGCCAGCAGCTTTACGGGCTACGAGCAGTACTTC. Its translation: CASSFTGYEQYF.

This rearrangement joins TRBV11-3 to TRBJ2-5; tentative D call: TRBD2 (6 bases). Between the trimmed V and J ends, which lost 5 bases and 4 bases, there was a span of 11 bases. CDR3 size: 13 residues. CDR1 SGHNT and CDR2 YENEEA come from the germline V gene. CDR3 sequence reads: CASSPGVSETQYF. CDR3 DNA sequence: TGTGCCAGCAGCCCGGGGGTTTCAGAGACCCAGTACTTC. Filled out from reference TRBV11-3 and TRBJ2-5, the complete variable domain reads EAGVVQSPRYKIIEKKQPVAFWCNPISGHNTLYWYLQNLGQGPELLIRYENEEAVDDSQLPKDRFSAERLKGVDSTLKIQPAELGDSAVYLCASSPGVSETQYFGPGTRLLVL.

In regard to this clone: The identical CDR3 is also encoded by other nucleotide sequences in the sample. The CDR3 DNA sequence: TGCGCCAGCAGCTTACAGGGGAAAGCTTTCTTT. Translation: CASSLQGKAFF. The V call is TRBV5-1, the J call TRBJ1-1; 7 bases align to TRBD1. Germline CDR1 SGHRS, CDR2 YFSETQ. The V gene end was trimmed by 2 bases and the J gene end by 9 bases; junction bases not matched to a gene: 1. This CDR3 is 11 amino acids long.

The chain links TRBV28 to TRBJ2-3, with 9 positions matching TRBD2. The CDR3 length is 16 residues. Germline CDR1 is MDHEN and CDR2 is SYDVKM. The V segment lost 7 bases and the J segment 2 bases; nucleotides outside the gene matches: 10. The CDR3 protein is CASTLGRGRATDTQYF. CDR3 coding DNA: TGTGCCAGCACCCTCGGGCGCGGGAGGGCCACAGATACGCAGTATTTT.

The V call is TRBV4-2, the J call TRBJ2-3; 9 nucleotides agree with TRBD2. Germline V gene lookup returns CDR1 LGHNA and CDR2 YNFKEQ. Trimming cost V 0 bases and J 4 bases; bases outside gene matches: 8. The CDR3 has 17 residues. The CDR3 DNA sequence: TGTGCCAGCAGCCAAGACATAGCGGGAGCCCCCGCAGATACGCAGTATTTT. Translated: CASSQDIAGAPADTQYF.

This clone was observed many times. The chain recombines TRBV10-3 with TRBJ2-5, with TRBD1 matching over 9 bases. Unmatched junction bases numbered 5, after V lost 6 bases and J lost 3 bases. Per the germline V gene, CDR1 is ENHRY and CDR2 is SYGVKD. The CDR3 loop spans 14 amino acids. The CDR3 here is CAIRQQGAEETQYF. CDR3 DNA sequence: TGTGCCATCAGACAACAGGGGGCGGAAGAGACCCAGTACTTC.

This rearrangement joins TRBV2 to TRBJ2-2; 13 bases align to TRBD2. V was clipped by 4 bases and J by 8 bases; unmatched bases: 4. CDR1 SNHLY and CDR2 FYNNEI come from the germline V gene. The CDR3 runs 15 residues. The CDR3 bases are TGTGCCAGCAGTGTAAGGACTAGCGGGAGTGGGGAGCTGTTTTTT. It codes for CASSVRTSGSGELFF.

Turning to this clone: This sample also contains other DNA sequences that code for the same CDR3. This chain links TRBV4-1 with TRBJ2-2; D gene ambiguous. From germline, CDR1 is MGHRA and CDR2 YSYEKL. V lost 1 base and J lost 4, with 1 base in between. This CDR3 spans 12 amino acids. The CDR3 sequence: CASSQGTGELFF. The CDR3 DNA is TGCGCCAGCAGCCAAGGCACCGGGGAGCTGTTTTTT.

Comments on this clone: Other nucleotide sequences in the sample specify the same CDR3. This chain links TRBV19 with TRBJ2-6, with D hard to call. Germline V gene data show CDR1 as LNHDA and CDR2 as SQIVND (reference sequence). Trimming shortened V by 3 bases and J by 3 bases, and 3 bases separated the two germline ends. The length of the CDR3 is 13 residues. The CDR3 is CASSIGGANVLTF. Written as DNA, the CDR3 is TGTGCCAGTAGTATTGGTGGGGCCAACGTCCTGACTTTC.